A selection of T cell receptor beta chains follows, all from one sample in a study of sequential checkpoint blockade in melanoma. Some clones are missing from TCRdb's copy, which holds only in-frame ones; the method was immunoSEQ multiplex PCR. The data contain 35,000 to 40,000 clones, about 88% of them singletons. This specimen consisted of CD8+ T cells sorted from blood (inferred from file names), obtained from a patient given nivolumab and ipilimumab in sequence. The receptors shown here come from a human donor with melanoma. CDR3s include the opening cysteine and the closing phenylalanine or tryptophan. Each record gives: D gene, J gene, V gene, CDR3 protein, CDR3 DNA. D genes are given only for firm matches.

>.|TRBJ2-3|TRBV11-2
CATTWGRSSTDTQYF
TGTGCCACCACCTGGGGCCGGTCTAGCACAGATACGCAGTATTTT
>.|TRBJ1-2|TRBV9
CASSVPAEGPYGYTF
TGTGCCAGCAGCGTTCCGGCAGAGGGCCCTTATGGCTACACCTTC
>.|TRBJ1-1|TRBV29-1
CSVVDKNTEAFF
TGCAGCGTCGTAGACAAGAACACTGAAGCTTTCTTT
>TRBD2|TRBJ2-1|TRBV25-1
CASSHGLAEYNEQFF
TGTGCCAGCAGTCACGGACTAGCGGAGTACAATGAGCAGTTCTTC
>TRBD1|TRBJ2-7|TRBV7-8
CASSLGSGTGLYEQYF
TGTGCCAGCAGCTTAGGGTCCGGGACAGGGCTTTACGAGCAGTACTTC
>TRBD2|TRBJ2-1|TRBV7-7
CASSLSGTSILGEQFF
TGTGCCAGCAGCCTCTCCGGGACTAGCATATTGGGTGAGCAGTTCTTC
>.|TRBJ2-5|TRBV9
CASSVFGAQETQYF
TGTGCCAGCAGCGTATTTGGGGCTCAAGAGACCCAGTACTTC
>.|TRBJ2-7|TRBV28
CASSATSLGGATYEQYF
TGTGCCAGCAGCGCCACCTCATTAGGGGGGGCGACCTACGAGCAGTACTTC
>TRBD2|TRBJ2-1|TRBV5-8
CASSFGTSGYNEQFF
TGTGCCAGCAGCTTCGGGACTAGCGGATACAATGAGCAGTTCTTC
>TRBD1|TRBJ1-1|TRBV10-3
CAISTGTGNTEAFF
TGTGCCATCAGTACCGGGACAGGGAACACTGAAGCTTTCTTT
>TRBD1|TRBJ2-2|TRBV29-1
CSVEAGTELETGELFF
TGCAGCGTTGAAGCCGGGACAGAGCTTGAGACCGGGGAGCTGTTTTTT
>TRBD1|TRBJ2-7|TRBV4-1
CASSLGQGPPVYEQYF
TGCGCCAGCAGCCTTGGACAGGGGCCTCCCGTTTACGAGCAGTACTTC
>.|TRBJ1-1|TRBV6-1
CASQAFVTEAFF
TGTGCCAGCCAGGCGTTTGTCACTGAAGCTTTCTTT
>TRBD1|TRBJ2-7|TRBV27
CASSLSSTGAAGQYF
TGTGCCAGCAGTTTATCGAGTACAGGGGCTGCGGGGCAGTACTTC